Following are 20 T cell receptor beta chains from one sample sequenced in a study of memory CD4+ T cells and cytomegalovirus serostatus. Single viable CD3+CD4+CD8-CD45RO+ cells were sorted as the memory CD4+ T cells. This table comes from immunoSEQ multiplex PCR, and its TCRdb copy is limited to in-frame clones, with some not included. This table has over 35,000 clones, 60% to 85% appearing once. What was sequenced was memory CD4+ T cells from blood. These receptors came from an adult in good health and CMV-seronegative.

The rearrangement uses TRBV14 and TRBJ2-1; D remains unclear. CDR1 and CDR2 (germline): SGHDN, FVKESK. V lost 3 bases and J 0 bases, leaving 9 bases between the germline ends. CDR3 length: 15 amino acids. In nucleotides, the CDR3 is TGTGCCAGCAGCCATCTGGACCACTCCTACAATGAGCAGTTCTTC. Residues: CASSHLDHSYNEQFF.

The CDR3 loop reads CASSFSGGYTF. The CDR3, as DNA: TGTGCCAGCAGCTTTTCAGGTGGCTACACCTTC. The rearrangement links TRBV7-9 to TRBJ1-2, with unresolved D. The germline V gene encodes CDR1 SEHNR and CDR2 FQNEAQ (reference sequence). This CDR3 is 11 amino acids long. V gave up 3 bases and J gave up 7 bases, with 6 bases separating them.

The rearrangement uses TRBV14 and TRBJ2-3, with D perhaps TRBD2 (5 bases). The ends were cut back, 2 bases at V and 4 bases at J, with 22 bases in the middle. The CDR3 extends over 18 amino acids. Germline loops: CDR1 SGHDN, CDR2 FVKESK. Written as DNA, the CDR3 is TGTGCCAGCAGCCAACCGAAAAGCAGGTCCGGAGGACCAGATACGCAGTATTTT. It translates to CASSQPKSRSGGPDTQYF.

This chain links TRBV5-1 with TRBJ2-5; 12 nucleotides line up with TRBD1. Germline V CDR1 and CDR2: SGHRS, YFSETQ. The CDR3 is 15 residues long. The junction had 2 bases not matched to a gene; V was cut back by 0 bases and J by 5 bases. The CDR3 DNA sequence: TGCGCCAGCAGCTTGGTGGGACAGGGGGCGGAGACCCAGTACTTC. Translating gives CASSLVGQGAETQYF.

V and J are TRBV4-1 and TRBJ2-3; no firm D call. Germline CDR1 is MGHRA and CDR2 is YSYEKL. The V end lost 1 base, the J end lost 4 bases, and 6 bases lay between the germline ends. This CDR3 spans 13 amino acids. The CDR3 coding sequence is TGCGCCAGCAGCCAAGTGGGGTCAGATACGCAGTATTTT. It translates to CASSQVGSDTQYF.

This clone was counted once. The rearrangement joins TRBV11-2 to TRBJ1-4; TRBD1 matches 9 bases. The trim removed 5 bases at V and 5 bases at J, leaving 9 bases unmatched. This CDR3 has 16 residues. The germline V gene has CDR1 SGHAT and CDR2 FQNNGV. Here the CDR3 DNA reads TGTGCCAGCAGCCCACGGGGACAGGGAATAAATGAAAAACTGTTTTTT. Translated: CASSPRGQGINEKLFF.

The gene calls are TRBV7-8 and TRBJ2-7; unclear D gene. The CDR3 is 13 amino acids. CDR1 is SGHVS, CDR2 FQNEAQ, per germline. V was trimmed by 4 bases and J by 3 bases, leaving 10 bases between them. The CDR3 protein is CASSSRAHYEQYF. CDR3 bases: TGTGCCAGCAGCTCCCGGGCCCACTACGAGCAGTACTTC.

The V gene is TRBV10-3, the J gene TRBJ1-1; 7 positions agree with TRBD1. This CDR3 region has 12 residues. CDR1 is ENHRY and CDR2 is SYGVKD in the germline V gene. Unmatched junction bases numbered 6, after V lost 10 bases and J lost 4 bases. As DNA, the CDR3 is TGTGCCAGTTACAGGGGCGGCACTGAAGCTTTCTTT. Its protein product is CASYRGGTEAFF.

This clone occurred a few times. V is TRBV7-2 and J is TRBJ1-6; TRBD1 matches at 8 bases. CDR1 is SGHTA and CDR2 is FQGNSA in the germline V gene. V lost 3 bases and J lost 4; bases outside the gene matches: 8. The CDR3 sequence is 17 residues long. CDR3 protein: CASSFLPGQAYNSPLHF. The CDR3, as DNA: TGTGCCAGCAGCTTTTTGCCGGGACAGGCGTATAATTCACCCCTCCACTTT.

The rearrangement joins TRBV5-6 to TRBJ1-1; TRBD1 is a possible D gene (6 bases). The CDR3 sequence is 14 residues long. Germline-derived CDR1 and CDR2 are SGHDT and YYEEEE. V lost 5 bases and J 0 bases, leaving 11 bases between the germline ends. The CDR3 sequence: CASSYGTMNTEAFF. In DNA, the CDR3 is TGTGCCAGCAGTTATGGGACAATGAACACTGAAGCTTTCTTT. The full variable domain, with the rest looked up from reference TRBV5-6 and TRBJ1-1, is DAGVTQSPTHLIKTRGQQVTLRCSPKSGHDTVSWYQQALGQGPQFIFQYYEEEERQRGNFPDRFSGHQFPNYSSELNVNALLLGDSALYLCASSYGTMNTEAFFGQGTRLTVV.

The DNA of the CDR3 is TGTGCCAGCAAGTCGGGACATTTCGGCGGAAATGAGCAGTTCTTC. This encodes CASKSGHFGGNEQFF. The chain combines TRBV6-1 with TRBJ2-1; TRBD1 might be the D (6 bases). Germline CDR1 and CDR2: MNHNS and SASEGT. The CDR3 sequence is 15 residues long. V lost 7 bases, J lost 7 bases, and 20 bases lay in between.

The chain couples TRBV4-1 to TRBJ2-1; D is unresolved. The CDR3 totals 15 residues. Germline values: CDR1 MGHRA, CDR2 YSYEKL. Trimming left V 1 base short and J 7 bases short, with 14 bases between. Written as DNA, the CDR3 is TGCGCCAGCAGCCAAGTCGGTAGGGTAATGAATGAGCAGTTCTTC. It specifies CASSQVGRVMNEQFF.

This sequence joins TRBV19 and TRBJ2-1; possibly TRBD2 for D (5 bases). The V end was cut by 1 base, the J end by 2 bases, with 15 bases between. This CDR3 has 17 amino acids. The V gene's germline CDR1 is LNHDA and CDR2 SQIVND (reference sequence). The CDR3: CASSIGGALGTYNEQFF. The CDR3 DNA sequence: TGTGCCAGTAGTATAGGGGGAGCTCTAGGTACCTACAATGAGCAGTTCTTC. Using reference TRBV19 and TRBJ2-1 for the parts outside the CDR3, the full variable domain is DGGITQSPKYLFRKEGQNVTLSCEQNLNHDAMYWYRQDPGQGLRLIYYSQIVNDFQKGDIAEGYSVSREKKESFPLTVTSAQKNPTAFYLCASSIGGALGTYNEQFFGPGTRLTVL.

The gene calls are TRBV7-8 and TRBJ2-1, with 7 positions matching TRBD2. Germline V gene sequence: CDR1 SGHVS, CDR2 FQNEAQ. V shed 5 bases, J shed 3 bases, and the junction held 7 bases outside the gene matches. The CDR3 contains 15 residues. The CDR3 loop reads CASSASGTFYNEQFF. The CDR3 DNA sequence: TGTGCCAGCAGCGCAAGCGGGACCTTCTACAATGAGCAGTTCTTC.

The chain couples TRBV6-1 to TRBJ1-6; the D is unclear. Germline loops: CDR1 MNHNS, CDR2 SASEGT. This CDR3 region has 13 residues. V was cut by 0 bases and J by 8 bases, with 5 bases left in between. The CDR3 is CASSEASYSPLHF. In DNA, the CDR3 is TGTGCCAGCAGTGAAGCGTCCTATTCACCCCTCCACTTT.

The chain recombines TRBV18 with TRBJ2-3, with D hard to call. V was trimmed by 5 bases and J by 6 bases, leaving 12 bases between them. Germline loops: CDR1 KGHSH, CDR2 LQKENI. The length of the CDR3 is 13 residues. CDR3 bases: TGTGCCAGCTCATCGTCTCAGGACGATACGCAGTATTTT. Translated: CASSSSQDDTQYF.

The chain is built from TRBV5-1 and TRBJ2-7; tentative D call: TRBD2 (5 bases). This CDR3 spans 13 amino acids. Germline V gives CDR1 SGHRS, CDR2 YFSETQ. V was pared by 3 bases and J by 3 bases, with 10 bases between. CDR3 sequence reads: CASSSTLGYEQYF. CDR3 sequence (DNA): TGCGCCAGCAGCTCTACACTAGGCTACGAGCAGTACTTC.

This clone was seen only once. This chain connects TRBV7-4 to TRBJ1-2; 12 positions match TRBD1. This CDR3 has 16 amino acids. Germline V gene lookup returns CDR1 SGHVT and CDR2 SQSDAQ. V lost 7 bases, J lost 2 bases, and 8 bases stayed unmatched. The CDR3 loop is CASTLGQGATNYGYTF. In DNA form, the CDR3 reads TGTGCCAGCACCTTGGGACAGGGGGCTACCAACTATGGCTACACCTTC.

The chain uses TRBV18 and TRBJ2-1; 7 bases match TRBD1. V lost 3 bases, J lost 1 base, and 9 bases stayed unmatched. Germline-derived CDR1 and CDR2 are KGHSH and LQKENI. This CDR3 region has 17 residues. CDR3 sequence reads: CASSPWTGDFSYNEQFF. The CDR3 DNA reads TGTGCCAGCTCACCCTGGACAGGTGATTTTTCCTACAATGAGCAGTTCTTC.

The V and J genes are TRBV29-1 and TRBJ2-5, with a tentative D call TRBD2 (6 bases). The CDR3 runs to 12 residues. The ends were cut back, 6 bases at V and 5 bases at J, with 13 bases in the middle. CDR1 is SQVTM, CDR2 ANQGSEA, per germline. CDR3: CSVAEGRETQYF. Here the CDR3 DNA reads TGCAGCGTCGCGGAGGGGAGGGAGACCCAGTACTTC.